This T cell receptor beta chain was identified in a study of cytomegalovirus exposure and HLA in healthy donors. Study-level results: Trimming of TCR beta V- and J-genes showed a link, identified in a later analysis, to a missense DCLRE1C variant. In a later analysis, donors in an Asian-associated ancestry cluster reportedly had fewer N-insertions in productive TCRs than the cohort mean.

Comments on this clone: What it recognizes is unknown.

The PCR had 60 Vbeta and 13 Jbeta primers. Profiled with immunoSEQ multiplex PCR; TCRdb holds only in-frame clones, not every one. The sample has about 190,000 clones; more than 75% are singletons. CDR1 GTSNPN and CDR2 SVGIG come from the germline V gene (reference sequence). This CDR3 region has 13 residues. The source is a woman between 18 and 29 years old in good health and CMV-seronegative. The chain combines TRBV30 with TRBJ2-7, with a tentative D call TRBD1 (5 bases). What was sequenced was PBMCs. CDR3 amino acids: CATETGLPYEQYF. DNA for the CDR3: TGTGCTACGGAAACAGGATTGCCCTACGAGCAGTACTTC.